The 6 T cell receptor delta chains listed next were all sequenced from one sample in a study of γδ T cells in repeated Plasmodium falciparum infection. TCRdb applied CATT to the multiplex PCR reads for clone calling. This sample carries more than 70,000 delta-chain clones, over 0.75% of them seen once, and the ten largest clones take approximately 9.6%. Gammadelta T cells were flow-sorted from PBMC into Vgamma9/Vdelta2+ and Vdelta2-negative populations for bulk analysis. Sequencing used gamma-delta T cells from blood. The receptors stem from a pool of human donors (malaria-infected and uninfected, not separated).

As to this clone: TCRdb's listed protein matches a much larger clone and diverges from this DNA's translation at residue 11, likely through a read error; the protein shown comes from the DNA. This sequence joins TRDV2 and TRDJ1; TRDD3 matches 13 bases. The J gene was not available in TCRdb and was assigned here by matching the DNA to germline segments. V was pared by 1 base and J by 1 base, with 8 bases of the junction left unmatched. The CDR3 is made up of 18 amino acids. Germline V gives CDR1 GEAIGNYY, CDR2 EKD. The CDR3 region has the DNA TGTGCCTGTGACACAGTACTGGGGGATACGGCCGTCACCGATAAACTCATCTTT. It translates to CACDTVLGDTAVTDKLIF.

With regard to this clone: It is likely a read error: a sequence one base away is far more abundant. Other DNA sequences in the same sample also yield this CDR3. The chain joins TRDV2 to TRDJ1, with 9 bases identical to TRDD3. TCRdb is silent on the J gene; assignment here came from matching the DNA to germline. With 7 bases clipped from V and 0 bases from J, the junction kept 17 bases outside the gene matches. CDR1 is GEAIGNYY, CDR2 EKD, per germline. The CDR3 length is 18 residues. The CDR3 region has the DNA TGTGCCTGCTTCCCGTTACTGGGGGACTCCACTTACACCGATAAACTCATCTTT. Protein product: CACFPLLGDSTYTDKLIF.

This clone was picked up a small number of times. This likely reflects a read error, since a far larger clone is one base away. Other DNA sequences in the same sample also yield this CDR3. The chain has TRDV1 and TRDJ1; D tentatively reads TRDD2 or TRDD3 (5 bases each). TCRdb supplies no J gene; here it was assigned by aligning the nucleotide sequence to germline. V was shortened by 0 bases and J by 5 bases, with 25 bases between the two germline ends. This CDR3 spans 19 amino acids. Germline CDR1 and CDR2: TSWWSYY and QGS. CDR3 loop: CALGELLLEPSGRRDKLIF. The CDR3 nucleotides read TGTGCTCTTGGGGAACTACTCCTAGAGCCCTCGGGGAGGCGTGATAAACTCATCTTT.

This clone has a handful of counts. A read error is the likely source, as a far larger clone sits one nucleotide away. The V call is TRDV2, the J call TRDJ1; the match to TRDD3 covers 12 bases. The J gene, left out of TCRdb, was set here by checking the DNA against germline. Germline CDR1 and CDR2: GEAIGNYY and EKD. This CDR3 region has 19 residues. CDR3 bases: TGTGCCTGTGACACCGTGGGGCAAGCTACTGGGGGATACACAGATAAACTCATCTTT. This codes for CACDTVGQATGGYTDKLIF.

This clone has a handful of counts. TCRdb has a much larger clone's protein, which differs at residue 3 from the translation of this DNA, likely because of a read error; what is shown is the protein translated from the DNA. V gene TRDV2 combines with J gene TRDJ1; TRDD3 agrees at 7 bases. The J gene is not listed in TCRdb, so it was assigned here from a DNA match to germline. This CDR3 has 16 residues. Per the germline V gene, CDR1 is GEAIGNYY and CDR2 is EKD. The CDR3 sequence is CAWDTRWGTYTDKLIF. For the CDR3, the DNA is TGTGCCTGGGACACGCGGTGGGGGACCTACACCGATAAACTCATCTTT.

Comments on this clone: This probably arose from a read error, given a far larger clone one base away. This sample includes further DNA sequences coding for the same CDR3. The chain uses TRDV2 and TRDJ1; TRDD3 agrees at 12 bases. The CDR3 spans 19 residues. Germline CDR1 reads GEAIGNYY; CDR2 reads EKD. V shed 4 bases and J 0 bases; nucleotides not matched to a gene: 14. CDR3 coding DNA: TGTGCCTGTGATACTGTTACTGGGGGATACTCGGGGTACACCGATAAACTCATCTTT. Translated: CACDTVTGGYSGYTDKLIF.